This passage covers 22 T cell receptor beta chains from one sample sequenced in a study of glioma-infiltrating T cells. Using RNA template, CDR3s of TCR alpha and beta were amplified with iRepertoire arm-PCR. TCRdb re-called the multiplex PCR reads through MiXCR, storing one row per CDR3 protein. The table has around 100,000 distinct CDR3 sequences, about 30% seen once. Material: glioma tissue, nonneoplastic brain tissue, or PBMCs (not recorded which). All receptors derive from a human donor with low-grade glioma or glioblastoma, undergoing nonglioma brain surgery, or in good health (not recorded which).

In this sample, this clonotype turned up many times. The V gene is TRBV18, the J gene TRBJ1-1; perhaps TRBD1 as D (5 bases). This CDR3 is 15 amino acids long. Deletions cut 3 bases from V and 5 bases from J, with 16 bases between. Germline values: CDR1 KGHSH, CDR2 LQKENI. CDR3 nucleotide sequence: TGTGCCAGCTCACCGTATGAGGGTGGGGGAACTGAAGCTTTCTTT. Amino acids: CASSPYEGGGTEAFF.

About this clonotype: A much larger clone differs by one base, so this may be a read error. The chain joins TRBV2 to TRBJ1-2, with TRBD1 matching 7 bases. The germline V gene encodes CDR1 SNHLY and CDR2 FYNNEI. The CDR3 totals 13 residues. CDR3 nucleotides: TGTGCCAGCAGTACTAGACAGGGAAGAGGCTGCACCTTC. This codes for CASSTRQGRGCTF. Variable domain in full (rest from reference TRBV2 and TRBJ1-2): EPEVTQTPSHQVTQMGQEVILRCVPISNHLYFYWYRQILGQKVEFLVSFYNNEISEKSEIFDDQFSVERPDGSNFTLKIRSTKLEDSAMYFCASSTRQGRGCTFGSGTRLTVV.

Concerning this clonotype itself: A much more abundant neighbour one base away suggests this may be a read error. V is TRBV15 and J is TRBJ2-7; TRBD1 might be the D (5 bases). The CDR3 runs 15 residues. The V end lost 4 bases, the J end lost 2 bases, and 15 bases lay between the germline ends. CDR1 LNHNV and CDR2 YYDKDF come from the germline V gene (reference sequence). The DNA for the CDR3 is TGTGCCACCAGCATTGGGGCAGAACTCACCTACGAGCAGTACTTC. This codes for CATSIGAELTYEQYF.

About this clonotype itself: A clone one base away is much larger, so this may be a read error. V usage is TRBV19 and J usage is TRBJ2-3; perhaps TRBD1 as D (5 bases). The last part of the DNA fits TRBJ1-5 better; the J call may be wrong. Per germline, CDR1 LNHDA and CDR2 SQIVND (reference sequence). This CDR3 region has 11 residues. The DNA for the CDR3 is TGTGCCAGTGCAGGGTCGGATACGCAGCATTTT. Translating gives CASAGSDTQHF.

This clonotype was seen many times. The chain couples TRBV7-9 to TRBJ1-1; D is unclear. The CDR3 consists of 14 residues. Germline CDR1 reads SEHNR; CDR2 reads FQNEAQ (reference sequence). The ends were cut back, 6 bases at V and 2 bases at J, with 13 bases in the middle. The CDR3, as DNA: TGTGCCAGCAGTCTACTTAGGCACAACACTGAAGCTTTCTTT. This translates into CASSLLRHNTEAFF. Full variable domain (missing parts from reference TRBV7-9 and TRBJ1-1): DTGVSQNPRHKITKRGQNVTFRCDPISEHNRLYWYRQTLGQGPEFLTYFQNEAQLEKSRLLSDRFSAERPKGSFSTLEIQRTEQGDSAMYLCASSLLRHNTEAFFGQGTRLTVV.

This clonotype showed up many times. The rearrangement links TRBV19 to TRBJ1-1; unclear D gene. Trimming left V 7 bases short and J 1 base short, with 10 bases between. The CDR3 length is 13 residues. CDR1 and CDR2 from the germline V gene are LNHDA and SQIVND (reference sequence). CDR3 DNA: TGTGCCAGTAAGAAACTCGGGAACACTGAAGCTTTCTTT. It codes for CASKKLGNTEAFF.

This clonotype came up a few times. V and J are TRBV4-3 and TRBJ2-3; perhaps TRBD2 as D (7 bases). Germline lookup yields CDR1 LGHNA and CDR2 YSLEER. V dropped 4 bases and J dropped 4 bases, with 21 bases sitting between them. CDR3 size: 17 residues. CDR3 sequence: CASSRSRAGAGADTQYF. The CDR3 DNA reads as TGCGCCAGCAGCCGCAGTAGGGCGGGGGCCGGCGCAGATACGCAGTATTTT.

Comment on this clonotype: One end of the junction varies from germline; a read error may be responsible. The chain carries TRBV6-5 and TRBJ2-3; D possibly corresponds to TRBD1 (6 bases). The CDR3 extends over 16 amino acids. CDR1 is MNHEY and CDR2 is SVGAGI in the germline V gene. CDR3 coding DNA: TGTGCCAGCGGTTACTCAGGGGCTATAGGGGCAGATACGAAGTATTTT. Protein: CASGYSGAIGADTKYF.

V is TRBV2 and J is TRBJ1-5; 12 nucleotides line up with TRBD1. The CDR3 extends over 16 amino acids. In germline, CDR1 is SNHLY, CDR2 FYNNEI. V lost 4 bases and J lost 7; bases outside the gene matches: 8. The CDR3: CASSGGTGGAYQPQHF. CDR3 nucleotide sequence: TGTGCCAGCAGTGGGGGGACAGGGGGCGCGTACCAGCCCCAGCATTTT. Full variable domain (missing parts from reference TRBV2 and TRBJ1-5): EPEVTQTPSHQVTQMGQEVILRCVPISNHLYFYWYRQILGQKVEFLVSFYNNEISEKSEIFDDQFSVERPDGSNFTLKIRSTKLEDSAMYFCASSGGTGGAYQPQHFGDGTRLSIL.

This chain joins TRBV20-1 and TRBJ2-1, with D perhaps TRBD1 (6 bases). This CDR3 comprises 16 residues. The germline gives CDR1 DFQATT, CDR2 SNEGSKA (reference sequence). Trimming left V 6 bases short and J 0 bases short, with 18 bases between. The chain's CDR3 is CSARSPDRISYNEQFF. Here the CDR3 DNA reads TGCAGTGCAAGAAGCCCCGACAGGATCTCCTACAATGAGCAGTTCTTC.

This clonotype appeared many times. The chain combines TRBV15 with TRBJ2-1; D may be TRBD1 (6 bases). The V and J ends lost 2 bases and 7 bases respectively, with 9 bases between them. Germline assignment: CDR1 LNHNV and CDR2 YYDKDF (reference sequence). This CDR3 has 13 amino acids. The chain's CDR3 is CATSRRDINEQFF. Written as DNA, the CDR3 is TGTGCCACCAGCAGACGGGACATTAATGAGCAGTTCTTC.

The table lists this clonotype with many counts. As DNA, the CDR3 is TGTGCCAGCCGAAGCGATGGGTCACCCCTCCACTTT. It codes for CASRSDGSPLHF. J is TRBJ1-6 and V is TRBV6-1; D gene unclear. This CDR3 region has 12 residues. Germline V gives CDR1 MNHNS, CDR2 SASEGT. The V end lost 8 bases, the J end lost 10 bases, and 12 bases lay between the germline ends.

This clonotype was counted at least ten times. The chain recombines TRBV27 with TRBJ2-6, with D perhaps matching TRBD1 (6 bases). Per the germline V gene, CDR1 is MNHEY and CDR2 is SMNVEV (reference sequence). This CDR3 region has 14 residues. V was trimmed by 7 bases and J by 2 bases, leaving 9 bases between them. The CDR3 here is CASTTGTGANVLTF. Here the CDR3 DNA reads TGTGCCAGCACTACAGGGACTGGGGCCAACGTCCTGACTTTC.

The rearrangement uses TRBV4-2 and TRBJ1-6; maybe TRBD1 (5 bases). Germline V gene sequence: CDR1 LGHNA, CDR2 YNFKEQ. V lost 4 bases and J lost 9, with 19 bases in between. The length of the CDR3 is 16 residues. CDR3 in amino acids: CASSPLEGRDGSPLHF. The CDR3 DNA sequence: TGTGCCAGCAGCCCACTCGAAGGCAGGGATGGTTCACCCCTCCACTTT.

This clonotype occurred many times. In DNA, the CDR3 is TGTGCCAGCAGTTCTCCAGGGAAATATGGCTACACCTTC. The encoded protein is CASSSPGKYGYTF. This chain connects TRBV28 to TRBJ1-2; a possible D gene is TRBD1 (5 bases). The germline V gene has CDR1 MDHEN and CDR2 SYDVKM. This CDR3 contains 13 residues. The ends were cut back, 4 bases at V and 5 bases at J, with 11 bases in the middle.

The table lists this clonotype with a few counts. The rearrangement joins TRBV4-2 to TRBJ2-1; TRBD1 might be the D (6 bases). Per the germline V gene, CDR1 is LGHNA and CDR2 is YNFKEQ. The CDR3 runs 16 residues. Trimming took 0 bases from V and 1 from J, leaving 10 bases between them. CDR3 protein: CASSQDIGGSYNEQFF. The CDR3 nucleotides read TGTGCCAGCAGCCAAGATATAGGGGGATCCTACAATGAGCAGTTCTTC.

The chain has TRBV19 and TRBJ1-1; 7 bases are shared with TRBD1. The V segment lost 7 bases and the J segment 7 bases; nucleotides outside the gene matches: 9. Germline V lookup: CDR1 LNHDA, CDR2 SQIVND (reference sequence). There are 13 residues in the CDR3. DNA of the CDR3: TGTGCCAGTATGACACAGGGGCGGGATGAAGCTTTCTTT. Translating it yields CASMTQGRDEAFF.

Many counts were recorded for this clonotype. V and J are TRBV6-1 and TRBJ2-2; D is unresolved. From germline, CDR1 is MNHNS and CDR2 SASEGT. The V end was cut by 4 bases, the J end by 4 bases, with 4 bases between. CDR3 length equals 12 residues. The CDR3 DNA reads as TGTGCCAGCAGTGTAGGCACCGGGGAGCTGTTTTTT. This translates into CASSVGTGELFF.

As concerns this clonotype: A read error may produce the germline difference seen at one junction end. V is TRBV4-2 and J is TRBJ1-6; TRBD1 is a possible D gene (6 bases). This CDR3 comprises 16 residues. Germline CDR1 and CDR2: LGHNA and YNFKEQ. This CDR3 is CASSQDLGGYNSHLHF. The CDR3 bases are TGTGCCAGCAGCCAAGATTTGGGGGGCTATAATTCACACCTCCACTTT.

Ten or more counts support this clonotype. The genes are TRBV18 and TRBJ1-5, with TRBD1 as a possible D gene (6 bases). This CDR3 region has 14 residues. The ends were cut back, 2 bases at V and 4 bases at J, with 9 bases in the middle. Germline V gene lookup returns CDR1 KGHSH and CDR2 LQKENI. The CDR3: CASSPGQQNQPQHF. The CDR3 DNA follows: TGTGCCAGCTCACCAGGACAGCAAAATCAGCCCCAGCATTTT.

V usage is TRBV12-3 or TRBV12-4 and J usage is TRBJ1-1; D remains ambiguous. V lost 10 bases to trimming and J lost 5 bases, with 20 bases between them. The CDR3 is 14 amino acids. CDR3: CATSLDVLRTEAFF. CDR3 DNA sequence: TGTGCCACCAGCTTGGACGTCCTGAGGACTGAAGCTTTCTTT.

On this clonotype: A much larger clone differs by one base, so this may be a read error. The chain's CDR3 is CASSKREGRTTEAFF. The CDR3, as DNA: TGTGCCAGTAGTAAAAGGGAGGGGAGGACCACTGAAGCTTTCTTT. The V call is TRBV19, the J call TRBJ1-1, with D perhaps TRBD1 (5 bases). V dropped 4 bases and J dropped 4 bases, with 16 bases sitting between them. Germline V gives CDR1 LNHDA, CDR2 SQIVND (reference sequence). The CDR3 runs 15 residues. Supplemented by reference TRBV19 and TRBJ1-1, the full variable domain reads DGGITQSPKYLFRKEGQNVTLSCEQNLNHDAMYWYRQDPGQGLRLIYYSQIVNDFQKGDIAEGYSVSREKKESFPLTVTSAQKNPTAFYLCASSKREGRTTEAFFGQGTRLTVV.